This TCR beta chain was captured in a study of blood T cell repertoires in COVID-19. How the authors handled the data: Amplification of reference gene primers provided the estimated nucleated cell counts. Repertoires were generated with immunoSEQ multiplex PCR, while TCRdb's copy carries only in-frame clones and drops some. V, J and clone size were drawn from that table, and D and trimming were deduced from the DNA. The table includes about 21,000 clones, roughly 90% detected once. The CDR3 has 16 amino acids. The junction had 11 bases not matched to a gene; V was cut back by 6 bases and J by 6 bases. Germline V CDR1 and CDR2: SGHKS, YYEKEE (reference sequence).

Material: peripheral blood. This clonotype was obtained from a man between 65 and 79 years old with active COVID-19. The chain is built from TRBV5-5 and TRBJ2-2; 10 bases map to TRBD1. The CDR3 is CASTQTIDRGPGELFF. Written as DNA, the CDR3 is TGTGCCAGCACCCAGACTATAGACAGGGGGCCCGGGGAGCTGTTTTTT.